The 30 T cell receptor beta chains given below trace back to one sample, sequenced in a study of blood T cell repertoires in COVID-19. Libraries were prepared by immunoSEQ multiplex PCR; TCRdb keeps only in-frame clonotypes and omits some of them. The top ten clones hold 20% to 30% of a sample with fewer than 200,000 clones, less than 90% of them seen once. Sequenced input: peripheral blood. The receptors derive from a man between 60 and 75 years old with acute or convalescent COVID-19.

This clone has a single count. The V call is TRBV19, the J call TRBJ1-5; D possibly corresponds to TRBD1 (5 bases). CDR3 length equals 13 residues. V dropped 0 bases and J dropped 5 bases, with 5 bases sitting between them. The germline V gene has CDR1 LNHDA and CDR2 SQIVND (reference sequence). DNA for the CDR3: TGTGCCAGTAGTATAGAAGGGGATCAGCCCCAGCATTTT. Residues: CASSIEGDQPQHF.

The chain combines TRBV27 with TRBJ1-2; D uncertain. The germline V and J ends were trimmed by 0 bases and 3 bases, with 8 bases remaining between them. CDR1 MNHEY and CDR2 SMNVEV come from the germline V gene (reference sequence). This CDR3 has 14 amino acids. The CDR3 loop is CASSLSGRDYGYTF. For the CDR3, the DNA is TGTGCCAGCAGTTTATCCGGGAGGGACTATGGCTACACCTTC.

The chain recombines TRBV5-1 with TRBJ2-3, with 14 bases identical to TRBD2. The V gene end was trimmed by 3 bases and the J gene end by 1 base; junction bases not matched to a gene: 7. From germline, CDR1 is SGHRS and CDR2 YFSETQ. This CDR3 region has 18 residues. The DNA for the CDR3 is TGCGCCAGCAGCTCGACGGGGACTAGCGGGAGTGGCACAGATACGCAGTATTTT. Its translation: CASSSTGTSGSGTDTQYF.

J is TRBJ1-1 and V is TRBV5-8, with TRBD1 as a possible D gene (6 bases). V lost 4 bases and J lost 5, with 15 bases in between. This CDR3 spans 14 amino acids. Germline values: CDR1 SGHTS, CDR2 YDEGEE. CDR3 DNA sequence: TGTGCCAGCAGCCCCTCGACAGGCCATACTGAAGCTTTCTTT. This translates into CASSPSTGHTEAFF.

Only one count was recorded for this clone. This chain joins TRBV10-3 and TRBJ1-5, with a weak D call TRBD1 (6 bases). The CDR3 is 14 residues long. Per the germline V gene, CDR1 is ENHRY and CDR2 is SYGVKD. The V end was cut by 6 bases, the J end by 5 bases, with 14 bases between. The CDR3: CAIRADSSYQPQHF. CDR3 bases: TGTGCCATCAGAGCGGACAGCTCCTATCAGCCCCAGCATTTT.

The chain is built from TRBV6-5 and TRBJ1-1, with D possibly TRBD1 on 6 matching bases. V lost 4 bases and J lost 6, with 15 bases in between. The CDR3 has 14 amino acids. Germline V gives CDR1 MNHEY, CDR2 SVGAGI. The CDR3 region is CASSWGQARAEAFF. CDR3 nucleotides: TGTGCCAGCAGTTGGGGGCAGGCGAGGGCTGAAGCTTTCTTT.

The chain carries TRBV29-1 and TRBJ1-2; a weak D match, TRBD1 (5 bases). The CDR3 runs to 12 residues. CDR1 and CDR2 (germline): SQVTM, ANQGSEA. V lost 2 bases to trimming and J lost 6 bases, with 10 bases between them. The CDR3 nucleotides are TGCAGCGTTGAATCAGGGATTCATGGCTACACCTTC. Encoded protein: CSVESGIHGYTF.

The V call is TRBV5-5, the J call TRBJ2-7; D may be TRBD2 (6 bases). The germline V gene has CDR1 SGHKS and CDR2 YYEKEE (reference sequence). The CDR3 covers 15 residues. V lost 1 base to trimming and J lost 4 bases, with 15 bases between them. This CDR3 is CASSLIRGITYEQYF. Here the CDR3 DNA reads TGTGCCAGCAGCTTGATTCGCGGGATTACGTACGAGCAGTACTTC.

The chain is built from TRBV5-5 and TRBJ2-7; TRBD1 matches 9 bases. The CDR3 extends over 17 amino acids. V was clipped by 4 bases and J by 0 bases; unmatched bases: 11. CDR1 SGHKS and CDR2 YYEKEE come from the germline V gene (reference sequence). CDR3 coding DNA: TGTGCCAGCAGCCCCAAAAAAGGGACAGGGTCCTCCTACGAGCAGTACGTC. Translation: CASSPKKGTGSSYEQYV.

CDR3 DNA sequence: TGTGCCACCAGTGACCCGGGACAGAATCAGCCCCAGCATTTT. Translation gives CATSDPGQNQPQHF. The chain has TRBV24-1 and TRBJ1-5, with 7 bases fitting TRBD1. This CDR3 region has 14 residues. The ends lost 4 bases at V and 4 bases at J; junction bases unmatched: 3. CDR1 is KGHDR and CDR2 is SFDVKD in the germline V gene.

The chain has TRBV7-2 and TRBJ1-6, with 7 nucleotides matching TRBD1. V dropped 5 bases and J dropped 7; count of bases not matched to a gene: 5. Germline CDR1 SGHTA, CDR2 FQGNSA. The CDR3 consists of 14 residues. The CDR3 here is CASSLGQENSPLHF. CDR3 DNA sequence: TGTGCCAGCAGCCTAGGACAGGAAAATTCACCCCTCCACTTT.

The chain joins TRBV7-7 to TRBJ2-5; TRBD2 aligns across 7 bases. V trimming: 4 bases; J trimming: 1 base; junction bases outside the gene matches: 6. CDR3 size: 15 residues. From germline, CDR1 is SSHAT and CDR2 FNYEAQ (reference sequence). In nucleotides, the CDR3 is TGTGCCAGCAGCTCAGGGACTAATCCCCAAGAGACCCAGTACTTC. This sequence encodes CASSSGTNPQETQYF.

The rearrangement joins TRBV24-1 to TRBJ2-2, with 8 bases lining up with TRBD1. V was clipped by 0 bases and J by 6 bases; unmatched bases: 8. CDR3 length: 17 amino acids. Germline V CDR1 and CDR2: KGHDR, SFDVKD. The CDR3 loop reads CATSDLPGGGKPGELFF. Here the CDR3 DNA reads TGTGCCACCAGTGATTTGCCAGGGGGCGGCAAGCCCGGGGAGCTGTTTTTT.

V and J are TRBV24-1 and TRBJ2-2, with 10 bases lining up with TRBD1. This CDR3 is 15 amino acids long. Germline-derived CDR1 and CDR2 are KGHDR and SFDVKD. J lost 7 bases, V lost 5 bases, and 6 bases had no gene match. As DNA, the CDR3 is TGTGCCACCAGTGGGGGACAGGGGCAGATCGGGGAGCTGTTTTTT. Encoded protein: CATSGGQGQIGELFF.

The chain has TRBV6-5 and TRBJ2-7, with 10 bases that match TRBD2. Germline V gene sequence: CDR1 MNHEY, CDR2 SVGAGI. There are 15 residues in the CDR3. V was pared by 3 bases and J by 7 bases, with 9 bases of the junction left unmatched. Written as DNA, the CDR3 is TGTGCCAGCAGTTATTCAACTAGCGGGAAAGGAGAGCAGTACTTC. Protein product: CASSYSTSGKGEQYF.

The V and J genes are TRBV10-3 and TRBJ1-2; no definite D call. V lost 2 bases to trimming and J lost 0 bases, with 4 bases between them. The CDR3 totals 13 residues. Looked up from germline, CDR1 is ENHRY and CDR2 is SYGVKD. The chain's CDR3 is CAISENTNYGYTF. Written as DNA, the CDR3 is TGTGCCATCAGTGAGAACACTAACTATGGCTACACCTTC.

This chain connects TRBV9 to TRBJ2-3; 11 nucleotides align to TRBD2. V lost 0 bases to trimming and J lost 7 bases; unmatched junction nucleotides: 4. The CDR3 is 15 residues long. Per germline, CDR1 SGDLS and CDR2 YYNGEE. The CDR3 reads CASSVDTSGGYTQYF. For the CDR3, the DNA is TGTGCCAGCAGCGTAGATACTAGCGGGGGATATACGCAGTATTTT. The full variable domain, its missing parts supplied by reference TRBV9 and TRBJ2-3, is DSGVTQTPKHLITATGQRVTLRCSPRSGDLSVYWYQQSLDQGLQFLIQYYNGEERAKGNILERFSAQQFPDLHSELNLSSLELGDSALYFCASSVDTSGGYTQYFGPGTRLTVL.

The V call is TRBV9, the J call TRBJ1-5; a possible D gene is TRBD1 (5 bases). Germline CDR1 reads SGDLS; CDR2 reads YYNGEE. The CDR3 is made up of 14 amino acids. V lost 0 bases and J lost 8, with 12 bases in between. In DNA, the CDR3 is TGTGCCAGCAGCGTAGAGACGGGGGGGGAGCCCCAGCATTTT. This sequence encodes CASSVETGGEPQHF.

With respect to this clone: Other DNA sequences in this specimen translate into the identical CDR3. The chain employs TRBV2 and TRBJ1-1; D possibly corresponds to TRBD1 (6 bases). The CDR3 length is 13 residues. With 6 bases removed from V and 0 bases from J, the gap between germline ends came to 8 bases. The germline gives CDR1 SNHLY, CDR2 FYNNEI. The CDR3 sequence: CASRQGLNTEAFF. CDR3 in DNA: TGTGCCAGCAGACAGGGTTTGAACACTGAAGCTTTCTTT.

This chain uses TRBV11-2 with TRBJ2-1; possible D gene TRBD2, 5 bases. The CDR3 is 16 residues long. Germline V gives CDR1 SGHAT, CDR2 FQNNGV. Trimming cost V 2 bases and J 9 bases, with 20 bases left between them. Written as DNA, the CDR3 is TGTGCCAGCAGCTTATTAACCCTTCCCTGGGGAGTTGAGCAGTTCTTC. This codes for CASSLLTLPWGVEQFF.

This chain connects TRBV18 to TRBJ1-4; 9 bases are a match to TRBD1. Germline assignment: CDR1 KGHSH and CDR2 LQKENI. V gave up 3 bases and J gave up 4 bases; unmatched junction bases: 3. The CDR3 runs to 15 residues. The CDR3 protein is CASSPRQGDNEKLFF. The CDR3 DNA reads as TGTGCCAGCTCACCGCGACAGGGGGATAATGAAAAACTGTTTTTT. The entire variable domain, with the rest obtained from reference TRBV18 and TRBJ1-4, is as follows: NAGVMQNPRHLVRRRGQEARLRCSPMKGHSHVYWYRQLPEEGLKFMVYLQKENIIDESGMPKERFSAEFPKEGPSILRIQQVVRGDSAAYFCASSPRQGDNEKLFFGSGTQLSVL.

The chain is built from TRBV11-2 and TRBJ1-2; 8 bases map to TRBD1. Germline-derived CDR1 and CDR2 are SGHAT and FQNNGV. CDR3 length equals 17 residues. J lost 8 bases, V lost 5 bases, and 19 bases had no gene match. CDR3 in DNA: TGTGCCAGCAGCCCGTTGGACAGGGCTTTGAATAGGGACGGCTACACCTTC. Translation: CASSPLDRALNRDGYTF.

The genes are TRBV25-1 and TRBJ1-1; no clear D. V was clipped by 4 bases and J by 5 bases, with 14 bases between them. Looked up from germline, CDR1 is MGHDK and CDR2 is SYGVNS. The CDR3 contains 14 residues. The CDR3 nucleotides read TGTGCCAGCAGTGGTGAAGGGAGGCCGACTGAAGCTTTCTTT. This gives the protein CASSGEGRPTEAFF.

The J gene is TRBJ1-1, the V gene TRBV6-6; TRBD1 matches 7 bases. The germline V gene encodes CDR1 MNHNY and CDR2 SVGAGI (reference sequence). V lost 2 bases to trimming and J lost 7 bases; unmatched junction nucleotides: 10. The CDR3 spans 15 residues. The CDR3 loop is CASSYKQGQTSEAFF. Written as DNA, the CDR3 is TGTGCCAGCAGTTACAAACAGGGGCAAACAAGTGAAGCTTTCTTT.

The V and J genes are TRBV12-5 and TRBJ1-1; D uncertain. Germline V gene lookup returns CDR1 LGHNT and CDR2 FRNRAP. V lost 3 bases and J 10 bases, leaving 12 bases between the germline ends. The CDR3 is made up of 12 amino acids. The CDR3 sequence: CASGLGGVGAFF. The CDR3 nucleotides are TGTGCTAGTGGTTTAGGCGGGGTTGGAGCTTTCTTT.

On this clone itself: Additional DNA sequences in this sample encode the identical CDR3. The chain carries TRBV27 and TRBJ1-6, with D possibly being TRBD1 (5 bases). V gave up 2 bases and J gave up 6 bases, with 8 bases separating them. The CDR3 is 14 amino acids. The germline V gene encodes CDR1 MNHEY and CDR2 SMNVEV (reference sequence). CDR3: CASSLRQGNSPLHF. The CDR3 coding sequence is TGTGCCAGCAGTTTACGGCAGGGTAATTCACCCCTCCACTTT.

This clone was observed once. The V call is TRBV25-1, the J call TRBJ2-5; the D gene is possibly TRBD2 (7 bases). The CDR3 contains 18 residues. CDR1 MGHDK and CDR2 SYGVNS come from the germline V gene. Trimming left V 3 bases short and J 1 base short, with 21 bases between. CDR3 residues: CASSDSPGGRRLQETQYF. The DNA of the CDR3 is TGTGCCAGCAGTGATTCCCCGGGGGGCAGACGCCTCCAAGAGACCCAGTACTTC.

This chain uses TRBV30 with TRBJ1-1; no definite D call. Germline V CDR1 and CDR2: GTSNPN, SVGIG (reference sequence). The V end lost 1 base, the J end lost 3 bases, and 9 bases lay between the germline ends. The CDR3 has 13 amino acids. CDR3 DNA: TGTGCCTGGAGTGCTTCGGTGTACACTGAAGCTTTCTTT. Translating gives CAWSASVYTEAFF.

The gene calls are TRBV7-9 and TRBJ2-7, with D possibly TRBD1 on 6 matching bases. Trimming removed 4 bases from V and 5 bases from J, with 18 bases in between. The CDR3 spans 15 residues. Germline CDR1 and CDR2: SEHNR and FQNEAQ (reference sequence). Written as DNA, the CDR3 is TGTGCCAGCAGCTGGGTTGTAGGGGGTTCGGACGAGCAGTACTTC. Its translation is CASSWVVGGSDEQYF.

CDR3 nucleotides: TGTGCCAGCAGCCGCGGGGAGCGGGTAACAACAGATACGCAGTATTTT. This encodes CASSRGERVTTDTQYF. V usage is TRBV6-2 or TRBV6-3 and J usage is TRBJ2-3, with a possible D match to TRBD2 (6 bases). This CDR3 has 16 residues. V was cut by 6 bases and J by 3 bases, with 19 bases left in between. Germline V gives CDR1 MNHEY, CDR2 SVGEGT.